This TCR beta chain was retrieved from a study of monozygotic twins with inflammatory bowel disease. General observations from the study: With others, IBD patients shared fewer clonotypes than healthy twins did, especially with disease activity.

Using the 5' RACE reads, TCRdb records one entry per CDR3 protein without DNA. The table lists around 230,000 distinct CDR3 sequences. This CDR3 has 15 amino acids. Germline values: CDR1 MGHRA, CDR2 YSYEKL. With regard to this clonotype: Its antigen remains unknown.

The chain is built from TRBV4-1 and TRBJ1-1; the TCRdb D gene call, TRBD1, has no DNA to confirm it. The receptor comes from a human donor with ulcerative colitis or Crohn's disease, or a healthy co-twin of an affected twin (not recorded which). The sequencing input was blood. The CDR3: CASSQPPRGHTEAFF.